This T cell receptor beta chain was sequenced in a study of quantifying T cell responses using KT2 cells. Study overall: cDNA was made from DNase-treated RNA using alpha and beta constant primers. The T4 ligation step was estimated to exceed 8% efficiency under optimum conditions. Whole-study results and caveats: Counts of KT2 alpha and beta sequences rose linearly with the number of KT2 cells added. Detection of KT2 sequences held at the lowest tested level, about one cell per 100,000 PBMC.

Comments on this clonotype: What it recognizes is unknown.

This CDR3 spans 12 amino acids. Germline CDR1 is MNHEY and CDR2 is SVGAGI. The ends were cut back, 0 bases at V and 6 bases at J, with 5 bases in the middle. A single-stranded UMI oligo with SP2 sequence was ligated to cDNA 3' ends. An equimolar mix of RC1.1 and RC1.2 primed the beta chain across TRBC1 and TRBC2. TCR alpha and beta chains were handled separately starting at the second PCR. TCRdb re-called the UMI-ligation and nested PCR reads through MiXCR, storing one row per CDR3 protein. The sample has 39,000 or so distinct CDR3 sequences, approximately 17% seen once; the top ten hold roughly 44%. The sequencing input was PBMCs spiked with cells of the T cell clone KT2. The rearrangement uses TRBV6-5 and TRBJ2-5, with unresolved D. This clonotype was sampled from a human donor. As DNA, the CDR3 is TGTGCCAGCAGTTACTCGTCCCAGACCCAGTACTTC. Translated, it gives CASSYSSQTQYF.